The source of this T cell receptor (beta chain) is a study of blood T cell repertoires in COVID-19 (dated by TCRdb to 2018 to 2021). Turning to the overall study: The collaborator samples originated in the United States, Italy and Spain and spanned the acute and convalescent phases of COVID-19. The material from the prospective study consisted of cDNA or gDNA derived from T cells, B-cell-depleted T cells, or PBMCs. Subjects who had been exposed to COVID-19, were actively infected with it, or had recovered from it provided the deeply sampled blood TCRbeta repertoires that made up the dataset. The repertoires were made available in a free public database intended to serve as a resource for research on the immune response to SARS-CoV-2. Samples came from the ongoing ImmuneRACE study (first 160 participants) plus 1,254 subjects from 6 global collaborators. Sample metadata almost always included a de-identified subject ID, COVID-19 status, age in years and sex. HLA class I and class II types, where available, came from metadata supplied by the sample provider rather than from assay-based typing. Broader findings and caveats from the paper: The amount of clinical and demographic metadata varied by source and participant and was provided uncurated.

This clone was counted between two and nine times. The antigen this receptor binds is unknown. Nothing much larger sits one base from this clone, and base qualities are not available. TCRbeta CDR3 regions were amplified from genomic DNA by means of the immunoSEQ Assay, a bias-controlled multiplex PCR. The paper's data handling went like this. The number of nucleated cells in each sample was estimated by amplification of reference gene primers within the assay. To quantify the absolute abundance of each unique TCRbeta CDR3 rearrangement, sequence reads were collapsed and filtered. For each sample, productive Simpson clonality was calculated by taking the square root of Simpson's diversity index across productive rearrangements. TCRdb holds this immuneACCESS table with in-frame rearrangements only. Some clones are missing; in checked studies, unresolved V genes explain under half, and the rest has no known cause. The DNA gave D and trimming, while V, J and clone size come from that table. The sample includes 150,000 to 200,000 clones, with approximately 82% observed a single time. Under 6.5% of the sample belongs to the ten largest clones.

Enrolling through a virtual design, the prospective study's participants ranged in age from roughly 18 to 90 years and lived across 20 to 25 United States geographic areas. Cohort assignment in the prospective study relied on participant-reported clinical history from a screening survey and a study questionnaire. In the prospective study, mobile phlebotomists collected whole blood, serum and a nasopharyngeal or oropharyngeal swab from each participant. Additional blood draws and questionnaires over an approximately two-month period could optionally be provided by prospective study participants. Before DNA extraction, blood samples from the prospective study were shipped at room temperature or frozen. The germline V gene gives CDR1 as SGHAT and CDR2 as FQNNGV. Trimming removed 8 bases from V and 4 bases from J; the gene matches leave 8 bases unexplained. Taken from cysteine to phenylalanine, the CDR3 has 14 residues. Kept here is only the CDR3 DNA, which spans 42 bases and is read in frame from base 1.

The rearrangement joined TRBV11-2 to TRBJ2-7; TRBD2 aligns with 10 central bases. The source material was PBMCs or T cells enriched from blood (not recorded which). This receptor was identified in a woman aged 55-70 years with acute COVID-19. The nucleotides are TGTGCCAGCTCTCCTAGCGGGAGTCCGTACGAGCAGTACTTC. Protein translation: CASSPSGSPYEQYF.